This T cell receptor (beta chain) was sequenced in a study of CD8 T cells in Susac syndrome. TCR beta sequencing was performed on blood CD8+ and CD4+ T cells. Patients with stable or active relapsing-remitting disease, all of them treatment-naive, made up the multiple sclerosis controls. Negative isolation was used for CD8+ and CD4+ T cells, and FACS enrichment was applied to TEMRA cells. The CDR3 spans 13 residues. Germline V gives CDR1 DFQATT, CDR2 SNEGSKA (reference sequence). The trim removed 3 bases at V and 1 base at J, leaving 2 bases unmatched. It was with random hexamers that roughly 0.45 to 1 ug RNA was reverse transcribed. TCR beta CDR3 was amplified by immunoSEQ covering 54 Vbeta and 13 Jbeta. Each CDR3 protein gets one entry after TCRdb re-called the immunoSEQ multiplex PCR reads with MiXCR. The top ten hold approximately 0.18% of the sample, which has around 270,000 distinct CDR3 sequences, over 75% seen once.

Sequencing used CD8+ T cells from PBMCs. V and J are TRBV20-1 and TRBJ2-5; 7 bases line up with TRBD2. The sequence was collected from a human donor with multiple sclerosis. The CDR3 loop reads CSARGGTQETQYF. The CDR3 bases are TGCAGTGCTAGGGGGGGGACCCAAGAGACCCAGTACTTC.